This is a list of T cell receptor beta chains from one sample in a study of T cell therapy after organ transplantation. No antigen is known for these receptors. Assay used: immunoSEQ multiplex PCR; TCRdb lists only in-frame clones, some missing. The sample has over 20,000 clones; roughly 89% are singletons. The material sequenced was CD8+ T cells from blood, taken after autologous CMV-specific T cell therapy. The receptors come from a human patient who had received a solid organ transplant and had CMV disease. Some T cells may arise from the graft donor. Both conserved end residues are part of each CDR3. The order of the fields is V gene, J gene, D gene, clone size, CDR3 protein, CDR3 DNA. The D gene is left open where the match is weak. Clone size, where shown, is once, few, many, or a class for clones that have expanded.

v_gene: TRBV7-9
j_gene: TRBJ2-7
d_gene: .
abundance: .
CDR3aa: CASRAGPTPYEQYF
CDR3nt: TGTGCCAGCAGGGCAGGGCCGACTCCCTACGAGCAGTACTTC

v_gene: TRBV10-3
j_gene: TRBJ1-1
d_gene: .
abundance: .
CDR3aa: CAIGPGGTEAFF
CDR3nt: TGTGCCATCGGGCCGGGGGGTACTGAAGCTTTCTTT

v_gene: TRBV6-5
j_gene: TRBJ2-6
d_gene: .
abundance: .
CDR3aa: CASKQGANVLTF
CDR3nt: TGTGCCAGCAAACAGGGGGCCAACGTCCTGACTTTC

v_gene: TRBV19
j_gene: TRBJ1-6
d_gene: TRBD1
abundance: .
CDR3aa: CASSPGQGHSPLHF
CDR3nt: TGTGCCAGTAGTCCGGGACAGGGTCATTCACCCCTCCACTTT

v_gene: TRBV4-1
j_gene: TRBJ2-7
d_gene: TRBD2
abundance: once
CDR3aa: CASSQEGTGGSYEQYF
CDR3nt: TGCGCCAGCAGCCAAGAAGGGACGGGGGGCTCCTACGAGCAGTACTTC

v_gene: TRBV7-7
j_gene: TRBJ1-3
d_gene: .
abundance: .
CDR3aa: CASSLETGNTIYF
CDR3nt: TGTGCTAGCAGCTTAGAAACTGGAAACACCATATATTTT

v_gene: TRBV6-5
j_gene: TRBJ2-7
d_gene: .
abundance: .
CDR3aa: CASSYSRDQTYEQYF
CDR3nt: TGTGCCAGCAGTTACTCGAGGGACCAAACCTACGAGCAGTACTTC

v_gene: TRBV13
j_gene: TRBJ2-7
d_gene: .
abundance: .
CDR3aa: CASSLGIGLTYEQYF
CDR3nt: TGTGCCAGCAGCTTAGGAATCGGACTAACCTACGAGCAGTACTTC

v_gene: TRBV7-9
j_gene: TRBJ1-4
d_gene: TRBD1
abundance: few
CDR3aa: CASSSGGSWEKLFF
CDR3nt: TGTGCCAGCAGTTCAGGGGGAAGTTGGGAAAAACTGTTTTTT

v_gene: TRBV6-4
j_gene: TRBJ2-7
d_gene: .
abundance: .
CDR3aa: CASSYGDKYEQYF
CDR3nt: TGTGCCAGCAGTTACGGGGACAAGTACGAGCAGTACTTC

v_gene: TRBV4-3
j_gene: TRBJ2-7
d_gene: .
abundance: .
CDR3aa: CASSQDLGAPEQYF
CDR3nt: TGCGCCAGCAGCCAAGATCTGGGGGCCCCGGAGCAGTACTTC

v_gene: TRBV6-5
j_gene: TRBJ1-3
d_gene: TRBD1
abundance: .
CDR3aa: CASSYLWDSPGNTIYF
CDR3nt: TGTGCCAGCAGTTACTTGTGGGACAGTCCTGGAAACACCATATATTTT

v_gene: TRBV29-1
j_gene: TRBJ1-2
d_gene: .
abundance: .
CDR3aa: CSVDGPYGYTF
CDR3nt: TGCAGCGTCGACGGCCCCTATGGCTACACCTTC

v_gene: TRBV6-5
j_gene: TRBJ1-2
d_gene: TRBD1
abundance: once
CDR3aa: CASSSAGTDGGYGYTF
CDR3nt: TGTGCCAGCAGTTCAGCCGGGACAGACGGTGGCTATGGCTACACCTTC

v_gene: TRBV28
j_gene: TRBJ2-7
d_gene: .
abundance: .
CDR3aa: CASSLSAYEQYF
CDR3nt: TGTGCCAGCAGTTTGAGCGCCTACGAGCAGTACTTC

v_gene: TRBV6-5
j_gene: TRBJ1-4
d_gene: .
abundance: .
CDR3aa: CASTSGEKLFF
CDR3nt: TGTGCCAGCACCTCGGGGGAAAAACTGTTTTTT

v_gene: TRBV7-9
j_gene: TRBJ2-7
d_gene: .
abundance: .
CDR3aa: CASSLMLSYEQYF
CDR3nt: TGTGCCAGCAGCTTAATGCTCTCCTACGAGCAGTACTTC

v_gene: TRBV7-2
j_gene: TRBJ2-1
d_gene: TRBD2
abundance: .
CDR3aa: CASSLASSGPLDEQFF
CDR3nt: TGTGCCAGCAGCTTAGCTTCTAGCGGCCCTTTAGATGAGCAGTTCTTC

v_gene: TRBV6-4
j_gene: TRBJ2-1
d_gene: .
abundance: few
CDR3aa: CASSEVWAGDYNEQFF
CDR3nt: TGTGCCAGCAGTGAGGTGTGGGCAGGGGATTACAATGAGCAGTTCTTC

v_gene: TRBV28
j_gene: TRBJ2-6
d_gene: TRBD1
abundance: .
CDR3aa: CASSLTGLANVLTF
CDR3nt: TGTGCCAGCAGTTTGACAGGGCTGGCCAACGTCCTGACTTTC

v_gene: TRBV28
j_gene: TRBJ1-1
d_gene: .
abundance: .
CDR3aa: CASSRTLNTEAFF
CDR3nt: TGTGCCAGCAGCCGGACTTTGAACACTGAAGCTTTCTTT

v_gene: TRBV12-5
j_gene: TRBJ2-1
d_gene: .
abundance: .
CDR3aa: CASVDQGPNHYNEQFF
CDR3nt: TGTGCTAGTGTTGACCAGGGACCGAACCACTACAATGAGCAGTTCTTC

v_gene: TRBV10-2
j_gene: TRBJ2-7
d_gene: .
abundance: few
CDR3aa: CASSYGAYSYEQYF
CDR3nt: TGTGCCAGCAGCTACGGGGCTTACTCCTACGAGCAGTACTTC

v_gene: TRBV29-1
j_gene: TRBJ1-1
d_gene: TRBD1
abundance: .
CDR3aa: CSALIPDRDTEAFF
CDR3nt: TGCAGCGCACTAATACCCGACAGGGACACTGAAGCTTTCTTT

v_gene: TRBV2
j_gene: TRBJ2-1
d_gene: .
abundance: .
CDR3aa: CASSDKGSYNEQFF
CDR3nt: TGTGCCAGCAGTGATAAGGGCTCCTACAATGAGCAGTTCTTC

v_gene: TRBV6-5
j_gene: TRBJ1-5
d_gene: .
abundance: once
CDR3aa: CASSYRGPPSNQPQHF
CDR3nt: TGTGCCAGCAGTTATCGGGGCCCCCCTAGCAATCAGCCCCAGCATTTT

v_gene: TRBV27
j_gene: TRBJ2-2
d_gene: .
abundance: once
CDR3aa: CASKRLFF
CDR3nt: TGTGCCAGCAAGCGGCTGTTTTTT

v_gene: TRBV10-3
j_gene: TRBJ1-1
d_gene: TRBD1
abundance: .
CDR3aa: CAISEPGQGEAEAFF
CDR3nt: TGTGCCATCAGCGAACCGGGACAGGGGGAGGCTGAAGCTTTCTTT

v_gene: TRBV4-2
j_gene: TRBJ2-1
d_gene: TRBD1
abundance: .
CDR3aa: CASSPGLTGTGVYNEQFF
CDR3nt: TGTGCCAGCAGCCCGGGGTTAACCGGGACAGGAGTCTACAATGAGCAGTTCTTC

v_gene: TRBV4-1
j_gene: TRBJ2-6
d_gene: .
abundance: .
CDR3aa: CASSLREQGVPSPSGANVLTF
CDR3nt: TGCGCCAGCAGCTTAAGGGAGCAGGGAGTCCCCAGTCCCTCTGGGGCCAACGTCCTGACTTTC

v_gene: TRBV6-1
j_gene: TRBJ1-5
d_gene: TRBD1
abundance: .
CDR3aa: CASSETGSQPQHF
CDR3nt: TGTGCCAGCAGTGAGACAGGGTCTCAGCCCCAGCATTTT

v_gene: TRBV28
j_gene: TRBJ2-7
d_gene: .
abundance: .
CDR3aa: CASTPPWGSSYEQYF
CDR3nt: TGTGCCAGCACTCCCCCTTGGGGTTCATCCTACGAGCAGTACTTC

v_gene: TRBV13
j_gene: TRBJ2-5
d_gene: .
abundance: .
CDR3aa: CASSLGDSAGTQYF
CDR3nt: TGTGCCAGCAGCTTAGGGGACAGTGCGGGGACCCAGTACTTC

v_gene: TRBV9
j_gene: TRBJ1-1
d_gene: TRBD1
abundance: .
CDR3aa: CASSSTGVGTEAFF
CDR3nt: TGTGCCAGCAGCTCAACAGGGGTGGGCACTGAAGCTTTCTTT

v_gene: TRBV2
j_gene: TRBJ2-3
d_gene: TRBD2
abundance: once
CDR3aa: CASSDPAGLAGTTQYF
CDR3nt: TGTGCCAGCAGTGACCCCGCGGGACTAGCGGGGACCACGCAGTATTTT

v_gene: TRBV7-3
j_gene: TRBJ2-7
d_gene: .
abundance: few
CDR3aa: CASRETPDPFSYEQYF
CDR3nt: TGTGCCAGCAGAGAGACCCCAGATCCTTTCTCCTACGAGCAGTACTTC

v_gene: TRBV6-1
j_gene: TRBJ2-4
d_gene: TRBD1
abundance: .
CDR3aa: CASSEWDRSLAKNIQYF
CDR3nt: TGTGCCAGCAGTGAATGGGACAGGTCTCTAGCCAAAAACATTCAGTACTTC

v_gene: TRBV28
j_gene: TRBJ1-2
d_gene: .
abundance: .
CDR3aa: CASSDKGPNYGYTF
CDR3nt: TGTGCCAGCAGCGATAAGGGACCGAACTATGGCTACACCTTC

v_gene: TRBV4-2
j_gene: TRBJ1-3
d_gene: .
abundance: .
CDR3aa: CASREEGNTIYF
CDR3nt: TGTGCCAGCAGGGAGGAAGGAAACACCATATATTTT

v_gene: TRBV14
j_gene: TRBJ2-7
d_gene: .
abundance: .
CDR3aa: CASSLTGDLEQYF
CDR3nt: TGTGCCAGCAGCCTGACGGGAGACCTCGAGCAGTACTTC

v_gene: TRBV5-6
j_gene: TRBJ1-5
d_gene: TRBD1
abundance: few
CDR3aa: CASSVGQAYQPQHF
CDR3nt: TGTGCCAGCAGCGTGGGACAGGCGTACCAGCCCCAGCATTTT

v_gene: TRBV27
j_gene: TRBJ1-5
d_gene: .
abundance: .
CDR3aa: CASSFGTAQPQHF
CDR3nt: TGTGCCAGCAGTTTTGGAACTGCTCAGCCCCAGCATTTT

v_gene: TRBV5-6
j_gene: TRBJ1-2
d_gene: .
abundance: .
CDR3aa: CASSLPRGQVYMGRGYTF
CDR3nt: TGTGCCAGCAGCTTGCCCCGCGGACAAGTTTATATGGGACGTGGCTACACCTTC

v_gene: TRBV6-6
j_gene: TRBJ1-4
d_gene: .
abundance: .
CDR3aa: CASSYKDSHEKLFF
CDR3nt: TGTGCCAGCAGTTACAAGGACAGTCATGAAAAACTGTTTTTT

v_gene: TRBV5-5
j_gene: TRBJ2-2
d_gene: TRBD2
abundance: .
CDR3aa: CASSFTSGTGELFF
CDR3nt: TGTGCCAGCAGCTTCACTAGCGGCACCGGGGAGCTGTTTTTT

v_gene: TRBV5-6
j_gene: TRBJ1-3
d_gene: .
abundance: .
CDR3aa: CASSYLGDLNTIYF
CDR3nt: TGTGCCAGCAGTTACTTGGGAGACCTAAACACCATATATTTT

v_gene: TRBV9
j_gene: TRBJ2-1
d_gene: TRBD2
abundance: .
CDR3aa: CASSTSGREQFF
CDR3nt: TGTGCCAGCAGCACTAGCGGGAGGGAGCAGTTCTTC

v_gene: TRBV9
j_gene: TRBJ2-7
d_gene: .
abundance: .
CDR3aa: CASSVAAQGGYEQYF
CDR3nt: TGTGCCAGCAGCGTAGCGGCACAGGGAGGCTACGAGCAGTACTTC

v_gene: TRBV6-5
j_gene: TRBJ2-7
d_gene: .
abundance: .
CDR3aa: CASSYGADIYEQYF
CDR3nt: TGTGCCAGCAGTTACGGTGCGGATATCTACGAGCAGTACTTC

v_gene: TRBV7-9
j_gene: TRBJ2-5
d_gene: .
abundance: .
CDR3aa: CASESLKETQYF
CDR3nt: TGTGCCAGCGAGTCCCTTAAAGAGACCCAGTACTTC

v_gene: TRBV5-6
j_gene: TRBJ2-7
d_gene: .
abundance: .
CDR3aa: CASSDGTEREQYF
CDR3nt: TGTGCCAGCAGCGACGGGACCGAGCGGGAGCAGTACTTC

v_gene: TRBV7-9
j_gene: TRBJ1-1
d_gene: .
abundance: .
CDR3aa: CASSLEVRGRAFF
CDR3nt: TGTGCCAGCAGCTTAGAGGTCCGGGGACGCGCTTTCTTT

v_gene: TRBV2
j_gene: TRBJ1-5
d_gene: TRBD1
abundance: few
CDR3aa: CASSEGDRVLQPQHF
CDR3nt: TGTGCCAGCAGTGAAGGGGACAGGGTGCTACAGCCCCAGCATTTT

v_gene: TRBV11-2
j_gene: TRBJ2-7
d_gene: .
abundance: once
CDR3aa: CASSLDLGGIYEQYF
CDR3nt: TGTGCCAGCAGCTTAGATTTGGGGGGAATCTACGAGCAGTACTTC

v_gene: TRBV7-2
j_gene: TRBJ2-7
d_gene: .
abundance: once
CDR3aa: CASSLGGDYEQYF
CDR3nt: TGTGCCAGCAGCCTTGGAGGAGACTACGAGCAGTACTTC

v_gene: TRBV10-3
j_gene: TRBJ1-5
d_gene: .
abundance: .
CDR3aa: CAISEPNQPQHF
CDR3nt: TGTGCCATCAGTGAGCCTAATCAGCCCCAGCATTTT